This TCR beta chain was observed in a study of blood T cell repertoires in COVID-19. The CDR3 runs to 15 residues. Germline-derived CDR1 and CDR2 are MNHEY and SMNVEV (reference sequence). V shed 6 bases and J 3 bases; nucleotides not matched to a gene: 10. This clone has just one count. TCRdb keeps only in-frame clones here, not all; method: immunoSEQ multiplex PCR. The data show a few hundred thousand clones, over 75% seen once. The receptor was isolated from a woman in her forties or fifties with active or convalescent COVID-19. The sequenced sample consisted of peripheral blood. The chain employs TRBV27 and TRBJ2-7, with 8 bases matching TRBD2. The DNA for the CDR3 is TGTGCCAGCAGGGACAGTAGCGGGGCGGTCTACGAGCAGTACTTC. It yields the protein CASRDSSGAVYEQYF.